Below, 18 T cell receptor beta chains from the same sample are listed, as sequenced in a study of shared clonotypes between healthy human individuals. Produced via immunoSEQ multiplex PCR; TCRdb's table is partial and in-frame only. The top ten hold 0.11% to 0.15% of the sample, which has a few million clones, roughly nine tenths seen once. What was sequenced was naive CD4+ T cells sorted from blood. Subset denoted: CD45RA+ positively selected. The receptor source for this set is a man aged 18 to 29 in good health.

The chain joins TRBV27 to TRBJ2-5; D might be TRBD1 (7 bases). CDR1 and CDR2 from the germline V gene are MNHEY and SMNVEV (reference sequence). This CDR3 has 16 residues. The ends were cut back, 1 base at V and 5 bases at J, with 17 bases in the middle. CDR3 region: CASSLLAGQPGETQYF. In DNA form, the CDR3 reads TGTGCCAGCAGTTTATTGGCGGGACAGCCTGGGGAGACCCAGTACTTC.

This rearrangement joins TRBV6-5 to TRBJ2-6; D is unclear. Germline lookup yields CDR1 MNHEY and CDR2 SVGAGI. CDR3 size: 14 residues. V shed 7 bases and J shed 0 bases, with 7 bases lying between them. The chain's CDR3 is CASTWISGANVLTF. The CDR3, as DNA: TGTGCCAGCACTTGGATCTCTGGGGCCAACGTCCTGACTTTC.

The chain recombines TRBV6-5 with TRBJ2-7; a possible D gene is TRBD2 (5 bases). Trimming took 11 bases from V and 3 from J, leaving 17 bases between them. The V gene's germline CDR1 is MNHEY and CDR2 SVGAGI. The CDR3 is made up of 13 amino acids. CDR3 residues: CASRGSYDYEQYF. The CDR3 DNA sequence: TGTGCCTCCCGGGGTTCGTACGACTACGAGCAGTACTTC.

The CDR3 loop is CASSAATRNFGYGYTF. The CDR3 DNA reads TGTGCCAGCAGCGCAGCCACCAGGAATTTCGGCTATGGCTACACCTTC. The chain carries TRBV5-6 and TRBJ1-2; D not certain. The germline CDR1 and CDR2 sequences are SGHDT and YYEEEE. The ends were cut back, 4 bases at V and 4 bases at J, with 20 bases in the middle. The CDR3 runs to 16 residues.

V is TRBV28 and J is TRBJ2-1; 7 nucleotides align to TRBD2. Germline lookup yields CDR1 MDHEN and CDR2 SYDVKM. J gave up 0 bases and V 9 bases, and 14 bases lay outside the gene matches. The CDR3 loop spans 17 amino acids. The CDR3 sequence: CASLPLGGGSSYNEQFF. The CDR3 coding sequence is TGTGCCAGTCTCCCCCTTGGCGGGGGAAGCTCCTACAATGAGCAGTTCTTC.

The rearrangement links TRBV10-3 to TRBJ2-5; D is perhaps TRBD2 (5 bases). Germline-derived CDR1 and CDR2 are ENHRY and SYGVKD. V lost 10 bases and J 5 bases, leaving 20 bases between the germline ends. CDR3 length: 14 amino acids. The CDR3, as DNA: TGTGCCACCCTGAGAAGCTACTCGGGGGAGACCCAGTACTTC. Translated: CATLRSYSGETQYF.

As to this clone: Other DNA sequences in this specimen translate into the identical CDR3. The genes are TRBV6-1 and TRBJ1-2; D ambiguous. The CDR3 sequence is 12 residues long. Germline CDR1 and CDR2: MNHNS and SASEGT. V was shortened by 0 bases and J by 4 bases, with 3 bases between the two germline ends. CDR3 sequence: CASSEAGYGYTF. The CDR3 DNA reads as TGTGCCAGCAGTGAAGCGGGCTATGGCTACACCTTC.

The chain employs TRBV18 and TRBJ1-4; possibly TRBD1 for D (5 bases). Trimming shortened V by 4 bases and J by 8 bases, and 11 bases separated the two germline ends. Germline values: CDR1 KGHSH, CDR2 LQKENI. The CDR3 runs to 13 residues. As DNA, the CDR3 is TGTGCCAGCTCACTGGGGCCTCTCGAAAAACTGTTTTTT. Translating it yields CASSLGPLEKLFF.

The rearrangement links TRBV6-5 to TRBJ1-2; a weak D match, TRBD1 (5 bases). Germline CDR1 MNHEY, CDR2 SVGAGI. This CDR3 has 11 amino acids. Trimming removed 8 bases from V and 8 bases from J, with 12 bases in between. The CDR3 DNA reads TGTGCCAGCTACGGGGGGAAGGGCTACACCTTC. The encoded protein is CASYGGKGYTF.

The CDR3: CASSQPGQGYNEQFF. CDR3 DNA: TGTGCCAGCAGCCAACCGGGACAGGGCTACAATGAGCAGTTCTTC. J is TRBJ2-1 and V is TRBV4-2, with 9 bases identical to TRBD1. The germline V gene encodes CDR1 LGHNA and CDR2 YNFKEQ. V gave up 2 bases and J gave up 3 bases; unmatched junction bases: 2. The CDR3 loop spans 15 amino acids.

The rearrangement uses TRBV5-6 and TRBJ2-1; the match to TRBD2 covers 9 bases. Germline CDR1 and CDR2: SGHDT and YYEEEE. Trimming took 4 bases from V and 6 from J; bases not matched to a gene: 14. The CDR3 spans 17 residues. The CDR3 bases are TGTGCCAGCAGCACTCCATTGAAGCGGGAGGATCCCAATGAGCAGTTCTTC. Amino acids: CASSTPLKREDPNEQFF.

Here the CDR3 DNA reads TGTGCCAGCAGCTTGGAGGCGCAGGGGTTATCCTACAATGAGCAGTTCTTC. Protein sequence: CASSLEAQGLSYNEQFF. The chain employs TRBV5-5 and TRBJ2-1; maybe TRBD1 (6 bases). This CDR3 is built from 17 residues. Germline CDR1 and CDR2: SGHKS and YYEKEE (reference sequence). V lost 0 bases and J lost 1, with 14 bases in between.

The chain employs TRBV7-2 and TRBJ2-1, with 8 bases fitting TRBD1. CDR3 length: 16 residues. Germline V gene lookup returns CDR1 SGHTA and CDR2 FQGNSA. V was pared by 5 bases and J by 9 bases, with 15 bases of the junction left unmatched. The chain's CDR3 is CASSPSGQGAASEQFF. The CDR3 coding sequence is TGTGCCAGCAGCCCCTCCGGCCAGGGGGCTGCAAGTGAGCAGTTCTTC.

This chain links TRBV9 with TRBJ2-7, with no clear D. Germline values: CDR1 SGDLS, CDR2 YYNGEE. V gave up 4 bases and J gave up 1 base, with 15 bases separating them. This CDR3 has 15 residues. CDR3 nucleotides: TGTGCCAGCAGCATTTCGTATGGACCGTCCTACGAGCAGTACTTC. Its translation: CASSISYGPSYEQYF. The full variable domain, completed using reference TRBV9 and TRBJ2-7, is DSGVTQTPKHLITATGQRVTLRCSPRSGDLSVYWYQQSLDQGLQFLIQYYNGEERAKGNILERFSAQQFPDLHSELNLSSLELGDSALYFCASSISYGPSYEQYFGPGTRLTVT.

The V call is TRBV5-1, the J call TRBJ2-3; D gene ambiguous. The CDR3 length is 17 residues. CDR1 and CDR2 (germline): SGHRS, YFSETQ. The ends were cut back, 3 bases at V and 0 bases at J, with 17 bases in the middle. Here the CDR3 DNA reads TGCGCCAGCAGCTGGATCTTGCGACGGTATAGCACAGATACGCAGTATTTT. Protein product: CASSWILRRYSTDTQYF.

The rearrangement uses TRBV30 and TRBJ2-1; either TRBD1 or TRBD2 may fit D (5 bases each). From germline, CDR1 is GTSNPN and CDR2 SVGIG (reference sequence). Between the trimmed V and J ends, which lost 2 bases and 9 bases, there was a span of 14 bases. CDR3 length: 13 residues. The CDR3 is CAWSSGPRGEQFF. CDR3 sequence (DNA): TGTGCCTGGAGTAGCGGACCGAGGGGTGAGCAGTTCTTC.

V usage is TRBV6-5 and J usage is TRBJ2-6, with unresolved D. The V end lost 5 bases, the J end lost 1 base, and 6 bases lay between the germline ends. This CDR3 contains 14 residues. Germline loops: CDR1 MNHEY, CDR2 SVGAGI. The CDR3 spells CASSPYSGANVLTF. In nucleotides, the CDR3 is TGTGCCAGCAGTCCTTATTCTGGGGCCAACGTCCTGACTTTC.

The V call is TRBV6-1, the J call TRBJ2-3; unclear D gene. V was clipped by 5 bases and J by 5 bases, with 8 bases between them. Germline V gene data show CDR1 as MNHNS and CDR2 as SASEGT. This CDR3 spans 12 amino acids. This chain's CDR3 is CASSTEGDTQYF. For the CDR3, the DNA is TGTGCCAGCAGTACGGAAGGAGATACGCAGTATTTT.